Listed below are T cell receptor beta chains from one sample, sequenced in a study of Tregs in tolerant kidney transplant recipients. Using immunoSEQ multiplex PCR, the repertoire was profiled, and TCRdb retains in-frame clones only, with some absent. The table includes around 75,000 clones, approximately 88% detected once. The sequences come from CD4+ T cells from blood, collected before the transplant. These receptors were obtained from a human donor who received a combined kidney and bone marrow transplant. CDR3s include the opening cysteine and the closing phenylalanine or tryptophan. Fields, in order: V gene, D gene, clone size, J gene, CDR3 length, CDR3 DNA, CDR3 protein. A D gene is named only where the DNA matches it firmly. Size is stated for part of the rows, as once, few or many counts, or as a class when the clone is expanded.

V gene: TRBV10-3
D gene: TRBD1
clone size: NA
J gene: TRBJ1-1
CDR3 length: 14
CDR3 DNA: TGTGCCAGCTTTCAGGGGGTGATGAACACTGAAGCTTTCTTT
CDR3 protein: CASFQGVMNTEAFF

V gene: TRBV5-1
D gene: TRBD2
clone size: NA
J gene: TRBJ2-3
CDR3 length: 16
CDR3 DNA: TGCGCCAGCAGCCCCGGACTAGCGGGGGACACAGATACGCAGTATTTT
CDR3 protein: CASSPGLAGDTDTQYF

V gene: TRBV7-2
D gene: TRBD1
clone size: once
J gene: TRBJ2-7
CDR3 length: 17
CDR3 DNA: TGTGCCAGCAGCTTAGCCATAAACAGGGGGGTTCCCTACGAGCAGTACTTC
CDR3 protein: CASSLAINRGVPYEQYF

V gene: TRBV7-9
D gene: NA
clone size: NA
J gene: TRBJ2-7
CDR3 length: 17
CDR3 DNA: TGTGCCAGCAGCTTAACCCCGTATGGGACAAGAACCTACGAGCAGTACTTC
CDR3 protein: CASSLTPYGTRTYEQYF

V gene: TRBV4-1
D gene: NA
clone size: few
J gene: TRBJ2-2
CDR3 length: 15
CDR3 DNA: TGCGCCAGCAGCCAACTAGGATGGGACACCGGGGAGCTGTTTTTT
CDR3 protein: CASSQLGWDTGELFF

V gene: TRBV30
D gene: TRBD2
clone size: NA
J gene: TRBJ2-3
CDR3 length: 13
CDR3 DNA: TGTGCCTGGGGACTAGCGGGCACAGATACGCAGTATTTT
CDR3 protein: CAWGLAGTDTQYF

V gene: TRBV2
D gene: TRBD1
clone size: NA
J gene: TRBJ1-2
CDR3 length: 14
CDR3 DNA: TGTGCCAGCAGTCTAAACTGGGACAGCTATGGCTACACCTTC
CDR3 protein: CASSLNWDSYGYTF

V gene: TRBV6-1
D gene: TRBD2
clone size: once
J gene: TRBJ2-1
CDR3 length: 15
CDR3 DNA: TGTGCCAGCTCCACCGGGACTAGCGGGAGTAATGAGCAGTTCTTC
CDR3 protein: CASSTGTSGSNEQFF

V gene: TRBV9
D gene: NA
clone size: NA
J gene: TRBJ2-1
CDR3 length: 14
CDR3 DNA: TGTGCCAGCAGCGTAGGAGGGAGCCTCAATGAGCAGTTCTTC
CDR3 protein: CASSVGGSLNEQFF

V gene: TRBV30
D gene: NA
clone size: once
J gene: TRBJ2-3
CDR3 length: 14
CDR3 DNA: TGTGCCTGGAGTGTACCCCCAGGGTCAGATACGCAGTATTTT
CDR3 protein: CAWSVPPGSDTQYF

V gene: TRBV5-1
D gene: NA
clone size: NA
J gene: TRBJ2-1
CDR3 length: 14
CDR3 DNA: TGCGCCAGCAGCTTGGGCGGGCCTATGAATGAGCAGTTCTTC
CDR3 protein: CASSLGGPMNEQFF

V gene: TRBV27
D gene: TRBD2
clone size: medium-sized
J gene: TRBJ2-5
CDR3 length: 16
CDR3 DNA: TGTGCCAGCAGCACCGGGACTAGCGGGCTCCAAGAGACCCAGTACTTC
CDR3 protein: CASSTGTSGLQETQYF

V gene: TRBV6-5
D gene: TRBD1
clone size: NA
J gene: TRBJ1-2
CDR3 length: 14
CDR3 DNA: TGTGCCAGCAGGCTGACAGGGGTGGCGGGGGGCTACACCTTC
CDR3 protein: CASRLTGVAGGYTF

V gene: TRBV27
D gene: TRBD2
clone size: NA
J gene: TRBJ2-7
CDR3 length: 20
CDR3 DNA: TGTGCCAGCAGTTCCCCCTCTGCTAGCGGGAGGGCCCTCGTCTCCTACGAGCAGTACTTC
CDR3 protein: CASSSPSASGRALVSYEQYF

V gene: TRBV5-1
D gene: TRBD1
clone size: NA
J gene: TRBJ1-2
CDR3 length: 16
CDR3 DNA: TGCGCCAGCAGCTTGGAGTCGGGACAGGGAGGGGCTGGCTACACCTTC
CDR3 protein: CASSLESGQGGAGYTF

V gene: TRBV28
D gene: TRBD1
clone size: few
J gene: TRBJ2-7
CDR3 length: 16
CDR3 DNA: TGTGCCAGCAGTACCTGGGACAGGGCCCTCTCCTACGAGCAGTACTTC
CDR3 protein: CASSTWDRALSYEQYF

V gene: TRBV21-1
D gene: NA
clone size: NA
J gene: TRBJ2-5
CDR3 length: 15
CDR3 DNA: TGTGCCAGCAGCCCTAGGGCGGGGGCCGGTGGGACCCAGTACTTC
CDR3 protein: CASSPRAGAGGTQYF

V gene: TRBV7-3
D gene: TRBD2
clone size: NA
J gene: TRBJ2-3
CDR3 length: 16
CDR3 DNA: TGTGCCAGCAGCTTAACTCCTAGCGGGGTCACAGATACGCAGTATTTT
CDR3 protein: CASSLTPSGVTDTQYF

V gene: TRBV28
D gene: NA
clone size: NA
J gene: TRBJ1-1
CDR3 length: 12
CDR3 DNA: TGTGCCAGCAGTTTCTCGCGGCGAGAAGCTTTCTTT
CDR3 protein: CASSFSRREAFF

V gene: TRBV12-2
D gene: NA
clone size: NA
J gene: TRBJ2-7
CDR3 length: 14
CDR3 DNA: TGTGCAAGTCGCTCACCCTGCGGGTTCTACGAGCAGTACTTC
CDR3 protein: CASRSPCGFYEQYF

V gene: TRBV5-6
D gene: TRBD1
clone size: NA
J gene: TRBJ1-1
CDR3 length: 13
CDR3 DNA: TGTGCCAGCACCCTGACAGGGGGCACTGAAGCTTTCTTT
CDR3 protein: CASTLTGGTEAFF

V gene: TRBV28
D gene: NA
clone size: NA
J gene: TRBJ1-5
CDR3 length: 13
CDR3 DNA: TGTGCCAGCAGCGGGAGTATAGGCCAGCCCCAGCATTTT
CDR3 protein: CASSGSIGQPQHF

V gene: TRBV7-2
D gene: TRBD1
clone size: NA
J gene: TRBJ1-1
CDR3 length: 14
CDR3 DNA: TGTGCCAGCAGCTCGACAGGGGGAAGGACTGAAGCTTTCTTT
CDR3 protein: CASSSTGGRTEAFF

V gene: TRBV6-5
D gene: TRBD2
clone size: once
J gene: TRBJ2-3
CDR3 length: 15
CDR3 DNA: TGTGCCAGCAGAGCCGGGACTACGAGCACAGATACGCAGTATTTT
CDR3 protein: CASRAGTTSTDTQYF

V gene: TRBV29-1
D gene: TRBD2
clone size: NA
J gene: TRBJ2-7
CDR3 length: 13
CDR3 DNA: TGCAGCGTTGCGGGGGGGCCCTCCTACGAGCAGTACTTC
CDR3 protein: CSVAGGPSYEQYF

V gene: TRBV30
D gene: TRBD2
clone size: NA
J gene: TRBJ2-3
CDR3 length: 14
CDR3 DNA: TGTGCCTGGAGTGTTGGTCTAGCGGGAGATACGCAGTATTTT
CDR3 protein: CAWSVGLAGDTQYF

V gene: TRBV4-3
D gene: NA
clone size: NA
J gene: TRBJ2-7
CDR3 length: 13
CDR3 DNA: TGCGCCAGCAGCCAAGAGACAGTTGGCGAGCAGTACTTC
CDR3 protein: CASSQETVGEQYF

V gene: TRBV18
D gene: TRBD1
clone size: NA
J gene: TRBJ2-7
CDR3 length: 13
CDR3 DNA: TGTGCCAGCTCACCGGGACAGGGGAGCGAGCAGTACTTC
CDR3 protein: CASSPGQGSEQYF